This T cell receptor (beta chain) emerged from a study of T-cell memory formation after mild COVID-19. From germline, CDR1 is MNHNS and CDR2 SASEGT. V lost 11 bases to trimming and J lost 4 bases; unmatched junction nucleotides: 8. The CDR3 sequence is 12 residues long. This clonotype was observed a handful of times. TCRdb itself ran the 5' RACE reads through MiXCR, one entry per CDR3 protein. Of roughly 500,000 distinct CDR3 sequences in the sample, around 20% were seen once. This receptor was obtained from an adult woman who had mild COVID-19 (a few samples of this study predate the infection). Cell type and time point are not known. Sequencing was performed on PBMCs or a T cell subset sorted from them (not recorded which). The chain combines TRBV6-1 with TRBJ2-7; 7 bases align to TRBD2. The CDR3 region has the DNA TGTGCCCTTAGCGGGTGGGGTTACGAGCAGTACTTC. Protein sequence: CALSGWGYEQYF.